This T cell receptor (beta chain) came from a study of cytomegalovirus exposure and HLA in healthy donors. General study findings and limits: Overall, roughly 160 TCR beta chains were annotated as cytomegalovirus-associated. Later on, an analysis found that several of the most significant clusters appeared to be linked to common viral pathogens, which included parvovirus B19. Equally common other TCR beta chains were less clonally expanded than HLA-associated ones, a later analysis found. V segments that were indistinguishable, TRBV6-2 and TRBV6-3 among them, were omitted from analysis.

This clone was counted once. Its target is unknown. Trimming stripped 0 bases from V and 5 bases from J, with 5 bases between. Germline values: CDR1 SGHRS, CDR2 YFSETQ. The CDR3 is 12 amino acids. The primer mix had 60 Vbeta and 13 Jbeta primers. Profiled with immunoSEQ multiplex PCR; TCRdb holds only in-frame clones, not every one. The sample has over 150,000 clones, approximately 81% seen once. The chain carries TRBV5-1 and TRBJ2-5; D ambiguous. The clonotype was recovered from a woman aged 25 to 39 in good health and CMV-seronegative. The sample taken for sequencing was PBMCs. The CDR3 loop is CASSLDSETQYF. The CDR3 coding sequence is TGCGCCAGCAGCTTGGATAGCGAGACCCAGTACTTC. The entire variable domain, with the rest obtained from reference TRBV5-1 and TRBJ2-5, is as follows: KAGVTQTPRYLIKTRGQQVTLSCSPISGHRSVSWYQQTPGQGLQFLFEYFSETQRNKGNFPGRFSGRQFSNSRSEMNVSTLELGDSALYLCASSLDSETQYFGPGTRLLVL.